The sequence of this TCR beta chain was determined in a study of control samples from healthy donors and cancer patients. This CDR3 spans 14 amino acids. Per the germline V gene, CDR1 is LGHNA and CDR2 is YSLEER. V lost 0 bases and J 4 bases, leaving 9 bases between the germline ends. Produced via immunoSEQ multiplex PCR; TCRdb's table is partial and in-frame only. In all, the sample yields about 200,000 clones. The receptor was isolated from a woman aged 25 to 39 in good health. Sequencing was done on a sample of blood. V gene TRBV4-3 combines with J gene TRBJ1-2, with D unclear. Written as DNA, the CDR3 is TGCGCCAGCAGCCAAGATCTGGGAGGCTATGGCTACACCTTC. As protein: CASSQDLGGYGYTF.